These T cell receptor beta chains were read from a single sample in a study of type 1 regulatory T cells. TCRdb independently ran MiXCR on the reads; one entry per CDR3 protein. Counted here are about 67,000 distinct CDR3 sequences, 45% to 50% occurring once; the ten biggest clones make up more than 2%. Their target antigens are unknown. Sequenced sample: cultured non-Tr1 T cells, either the whole culture or a sorted T cell fraction (not recorded which). These receptors came from a human donor in good health. CDR3s include the opening cysteine and the closing phenylalanine or tryptophan. D genes are given only for firm matches. Some rows have no size entry. The others give once, few or many, or a class for an expanded clone.

>-|TRBV12-3/TRBV12-4|TRBJ2-1|-
CASSLGGNEQFF
TGTGCCAGCAGTTTGGGGGGCAATGAGCAGTTCTTC
>-|TRBV29-1|TRBJ1-1|-
CSVAEGWGTEAFF
TGCAGCGTTGCGGAGGGATGGGGCACTGAAGCTTTCTTT
>-|TRBV20-1|TRBJ1-1|-
CSARGPGHTEAFF
TGCAGTGCTAGAGGTCCAGGGCACACTGAAGCTTTCTTT
>-|TRBV6-5|TRBJ2-2|few
CASRGRATGELFF
TGTGCCAGCCGCGGGCGGGCCACCGGGGAGCTGTTTTTT
>TRBD1|TRBV5-1|TRBJ1-3|few
CASTGTGLSGGNTIYF
TGCGCCAGTACCGGGACAGGCCTTTCTGGTGGAAACACCATATATTTT
>-|TRBV4-1|TRBJ1-2|-
CASSPPLRVWGYTF
TGCGCCAGCAGCCCTCCCTTAAGGGTTTGGGGCTACACCTTC
>TRBD2|TRBV5-1|TRBJ2-3|few
CASSPGTSGGPQYF
TGCGCCAGCAGCCCCGGGACTAGCGGGGGGCCACAGTATTTT
>TRBD2|TRBV7-8|TRBJ2-3|-
CASSPTPGLAGGGDTQYF
TGTGCCAGCAGCCCGACCCCGGGACTAGCGGGGGGTGGAGATACGCAGTATTTT
>-|TRBV24-1|TRBJ2-2|-
CATSSFANTEELFF
TGTGCCACCAGTTCTTTCGCGAACACCGAGGAGCTGTTTTTT
>-|TRBV20-1|TRBJ1-5|-
CSALETDYSNQPQHF
TGCAGTGCCTTAGAGACAGATTATAGCAATCAGCCCCAGCATTTT
>-|TRBV6-1|TRBJ2-1|few
CASRVRIPGSERDNEQFF
TGTGCCAGCAGGGTAAGAATCCCAGGGTCCGAGAGAGACAATGAGCAGTTCTTC
>TRBD1|TRBV19|TRBJ2-4|few
CASSISNRGRGSDIQYF
TGTGCCAGTAGTATATCGAACAGGGGGCGAGGATCGGACATTCAGTACTTC
>-|TRBV20-1|TRBJ1-2|-
CSATPPGQHGYTF
TGCAGTGCCACCCCCCCAGGGCAGCATGGCTACACCTTC
>TRBD2|TRBV19|TRBJ2-1|-
CASNLIAGAYNEQFF
TGTGCCAGTAATCTCATAGCGGGGGCCTACAATGAGCAGTTCTTC
>-|TRBV6-6|TRBJ1-5|few
CASRSREQPQHF
TGTGCCAGCAGGTCCAGGGAACAGCCCCAGCATTTT
>TRBD1|TRBV27|TRBJ1-6|-
CASSGIDRGFNSPLHF
TGTGCCAGCAGTGGAATAGACAGGGGGTTCAATTCACCCCTCCACTTT
>-|TRBV10-1|TRBJ2-3|-
CASSGGDSLDTQYF
TGCGCCAGCAGTGGCGGTGATAGTTTGGATACGCAGTATTTT
>-|TRBV20-1|TRBJ1-6|medium-sized
CSADDSYNSPLHF
TGCAGTGCGGACGACTCCTATAATTCACCCCTCCACTTT
>-|TRBV7-9|TRBJ2-3|-
CASGEADTQYF
TGTGCCAGCGGAGAGGCAGATACGCAGTATTTT
>-|TRBV10-2|TRBJ2-7|-
CASSDGGRRRSYEQYF
TGCGCCAGCAGTGATGGTGGCAGGCGCCGCTCCTACGAGCAGTACTTC
>-|TRBV7-9|TRBJ1-1|-
CASSLGSGAPGAFF
TGTGCCAGCAGCTTAGGGTCTGGGGCCCCTGGGGCTTTCTTT
>-|TRBV3-1|TRBJ1-1|-
CASSAGTLTEAFF
TGTGCCAGCAGCGCCGGGACGCTCACTGAAGCTTTCTTT
>-|TRBV7-6|TRBJ2-2|-
CASSLRNKGQTNTGELFF
TGTGCCAGCAGCTTACGGAATAAAGGGCAGACGAACACCGGGGAGCTGTTTTTT
>-|TRBV5-1|TRBJ1-6|few
CASSPSLGSHNSPLHF
TGCGCCAGCAGCCCATCCCTCGGCAGCCATAATTCACCCCTCCACTTT
>-|TRBV20-1|TRBJ1-2|few
CSARRQADPGGYTF
TGCAGTGCCAGACGGCAGGCCGACCCGGGTGGCTACACCTTC
>-|TRBV11-2|TRBJ2-3|-
CASSLVGWATDTQYF
TGTGCCAGCAGCTTAGTGGGGTGGGCGACAGATACGCAGTATTTT
>-|TRBV20-1|TRBJ2-3|-
CSARQLLLQSTDTQYF
TGCAGTGCTAGGCAGCTTCTACTCCAATCTACAGATACGCAGTATTTT